The following is a T cell receptor (beta chain) sequence with its context. The sample originates from a study of blood T cell repertoires in COVID-19. Study background: Sample material is recorded as cDNA or gDNA derived from T cells, B-cell-depleted T cells, or PBMCs.

The repertoire was sequenced with immunoSEQ multiplex PCR; TCRdb's copy has only in-frame clones and lacks some. The sample carries 200,000 to 300,000 clones, around 88% recorded once. This TCR was recovered from a woman aged 40-49 years with acute COVID-19. The sequenced sample consisted of PBMCs or T cells enriched from blood (not recorded which).

The CDR3 nucleotides read TGCGCCAGCAGCTTGGCTCGTGGGCAGGGCTCGAATTCACCCCTCCACTTT. Its protein product is CASSLARGQGSNSPLHF. The chain uses TRBV5-1 and TRBJ1-6, with D possibly TRBD1 on 5 matching bases. Germline V gene data show CDR1 as SGHRS and CDR2 as YFSETQ. The length of the CDR3 is 17 residues. Trimming removed 0 bases from V and 7 bases from J, with 17 bases in between.